These 8 T cell receptor beta chains were sequenced from one sample in a study of response to subunit inactivated influenza vaccine. TCRdb redid the calling of the RT-PCR reads with MiXCR, one entry per CDR3 protein. The sample yields 450,000 to 500,000 distinct CDR3 sequences, approximately 11% seen once. Sequencing used PBMCs from blood, obtained roughly 6 weeks after vaccination. These receptors were obtained from a man aged 45 to 65 who received an inactivated influenza vaccine.

This clonotype was detected a few times. The chain uses TRBV4-1 and TRBJ2-5; TRBD1 agrees at 9 bases. This CDR3 has 16 residues. Germline values: CDR1 MGHRA, CDR2 YSYEKL. The J segment lost 7 bases and the V segment lost 0 bases, leaving 9 bases of the junction unmatched. CDR3 sequence (DNA): TGCGCCAGCAGCCAAGACCCGGGACAGGGTTTCGGGACCCAGTACTTC. This gives the protein CASSQDPGQGFGTQYF.

This clonotype was observed many times. The chain combines TRBV6-5 with TRBJ2-2, with D unclear. The CDR3 sequence is 13 residues long. Germline assignment: CDR1 MNHEY and CDR2 SVGAGI. V shed 4 bases and J shed 4 bases, with 7 bases lying between them. The CDR3 spells CASSSIGTGELFF. The CDR3 coding sequence is TGTGCCAGCAGTTCTATTGGCACCGGGGAGCTGTTTTTT.

This clonotype occurred many times. The V call is TRBV27, the J call TRBJ1-1; D is unresolved. CDR3 length equals 13 residues. V shed 1 base and J shed 1 base, with 4 bases lying between them. CDR1 MNHEY and CDR2 SMNVEV come from the germline V gene (reference sequence). The CDR3, as DNA: TGTGCCAGCAGTTTATACAGGAACACTGAAGCTTTCTTT. Its protein is CASSLYRNTEAFF.

Comments on this clonotype: A much bigger clone sits one base away, suggesting this may be a read error. V is TRBV24-1 and J is TRBJ2-2; no reliable D call. In germline, CDR1 is KGHDR, CDR2 SFDVKD. This CDR3 comprises 12 residues. Trimming pared 10 bases from V and 3 bases from J, leaving 8 bases between. CDR3 amino acids: CATRLDTGELFF. The CDR3 region has the DNA TGTGCCACGAGGCTTGACACCGGGGAGCTGTTTTTT.

In its sample, this clonotype was seen a few times. The genes are TRBV10-3 and TRBJ2-5; possibly TRBD2 for D (6 bases). Trimming cost V 5 bases and J 2 bases, with 12 bases left between them. From germline, CDR1 is ENHRY and CDR2 SYGVKD. The CDR3 sequence is 14 residues long. This chain's CDR3 is CAISPRLEQETQYF. As DNA, the CDR3 is TGTGCCATCAGTCCCCGACTAGAACAAGAGACCCAGTACTTC.

The V gene is TRBV6-2 or TRBV6-3, the J gene TRBJ2-3; no clear D. Germline lookup yields CDR1 MNHEY and CDR2 SVGEGT. The V gene lost 6 bases and the J gene lost 2 bases, with 21 bases spanning the gap. This CDR3 comprises 17 residues. CDR3 protein: CASSEDRTPVYTDTQYF. The CDR3 region has the DNA TGTGCCAGCAGCGAAGATCGGACCCCCGTATACACAGATACGCAGTATTTT.

This clonotype was found many times. The CDR3: CASSLDLGPYEQYF. As DNA, the CDR3 is TGCGCCAGCAGCTTGGATCTCGGGCCCTACGAGCAGTACTTC. V usage is TRBV5-1 and J usage is TRBJ2-7; D remains unclear. Germline V gene lookup returns CDR1 SGHRS and CDR2 YFSETQ. Trimming cost V 0 bases and J 2 bases, with 9 bases left between them. The CDR3 contains 14 residues.

This clonotype showed up just a few times. The chain employs TRBV27 and TRBJ2-6; D tentatively reads TRBD1 or TRBD2 (5 bases each). The germline CDR1 and CDR2 sequences are MNHEY and SMNVEV (reference sequence). CDR3 length: 16 amino acids. V lost 3 bases and J lost 2, with 11 bases in between. Here the CDR3 reads CASSLAGTPGANVLTF. The CDR3 DNA sequence: TGTGCCAGCAGTTTGGCCGGGACCCCTGGGGCCAACGTCCTGACTTTC.